This T cell receptor beta chain was documented in a study of Ad26.COV2.S vaccination and SARS-CoV-2 variants. Overall study context: Vaccine-arm donor from the placebo-controlled COV1001 Ad26.COV2.S trial. Findings and caveats of the study: Measurement of non-spike TCR breadth gave similar results in vaccine and placebo recipients. The analyses of TCR breadth and depth may have understated the size of total T cell responses.

Turning to this clone: Its target is unknown.

The treatment here: approximately 18 received Ad26.COV2.S at low or high dose, single or two shots; several received placebo; per-sample allocation not given. It was on day 63 after the first vaccine or placebo injection that samples were taken. Libraries were prepared by immunoSEQ multiplex PCR; TCRdb keeps only in-frame clonotypes and omits some of them. Of roughly 400,000 clones in the sample, about 90% were seen once. This CDR3 region has 13 residues. The germline V and J ends were trimmed by 0 bases and 3 bases, with 6 bases remaining between them. CDR1 and CDR2 (germline): SGDLS, YYNGEE. This receptor was identified in a person aged 18-60 years who received the Ad26.COV2.S COVID-19 vaccine or a placebo. The rearrangement uses TRBV9 and TRBJ1-2, with D possibly TRBD1 on 6 matching bases. Material: peripheral blood, obtained in a trial of Ad26.COV2.S vaccine versus placebo. For the CDR3, the DNA is TGTGCCAGCAGCGTAGGACAGGACTATGGCTACACCTTC. Amino acid sequence: CASSVGQDYGYTF.